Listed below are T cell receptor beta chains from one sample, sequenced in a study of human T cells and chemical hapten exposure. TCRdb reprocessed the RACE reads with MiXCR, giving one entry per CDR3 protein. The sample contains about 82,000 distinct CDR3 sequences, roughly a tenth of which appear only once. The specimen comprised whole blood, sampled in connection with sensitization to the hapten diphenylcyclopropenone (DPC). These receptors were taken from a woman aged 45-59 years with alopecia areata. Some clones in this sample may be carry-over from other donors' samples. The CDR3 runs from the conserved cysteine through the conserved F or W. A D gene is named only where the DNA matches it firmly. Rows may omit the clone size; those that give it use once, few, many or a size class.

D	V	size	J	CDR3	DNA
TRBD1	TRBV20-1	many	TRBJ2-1	CSALNRDRYNEQFF	TGCAGTGCTCTCAACCGGGACAGGTACAATGAGCAGTTCTTC
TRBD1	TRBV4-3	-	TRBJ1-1	CASSRSGGTEAFF	TGCGCCAGCAGCCGATCAGGGGGCACTGAAGCTTTCTTT
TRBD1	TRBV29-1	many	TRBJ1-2	CSVVARDRTSGGYTF	TGCAGCGTCGTTGCCCGGGACAGGACGTCCGGTGGCTACACCTTC
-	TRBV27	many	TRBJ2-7	CASRGSRSGSYEQYF	TGTGCCAGCAGGGGGAGTCGGAGCGGCTCCTACGAGCAGTACTTC
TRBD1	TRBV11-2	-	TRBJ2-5	CASSSGQDQETQYF	TGTGCCAGCAGCTCAGGACAGGACCAAGAGACCCAGTACTTC
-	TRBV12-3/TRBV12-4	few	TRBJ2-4	CASSFEENIQYF	TGTGCCAGCAGTTTTGAGGAAAACATTCAGTACTTC
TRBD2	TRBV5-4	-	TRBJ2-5	CASSLALAGAVETQYF	TGTGCCAGCAGCTTGGCGTTAGCGGGAGCTGTTGAGACCCAGTACTTC
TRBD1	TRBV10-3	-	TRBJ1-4	CAISERGQGTNEKLFF	TGTGCCATCAGTGAGCGAGGACAGGGGACTAATGAAAAACTGTTTTTT
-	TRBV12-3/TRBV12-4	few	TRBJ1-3	CASRPAGNTIYF	TGTGCCAGCAGACCCGCTGGAAACACCATATATTTT
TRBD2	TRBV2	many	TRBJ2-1	CASSDRLAAYNEQFF	TGTGCCAGCAGTGATCGACTAGCGGCTTACAATGAGCAGTTCTTC
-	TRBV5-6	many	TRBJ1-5	CASSFAWQSNQPQHF	TGTGCCAGCAGCTTTGCGTGGCAAAGCAATCAGCCCCAGCATTTT
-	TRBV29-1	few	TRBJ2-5	CSVLGLDQETQYF	TGCAGCGTTTTAGGATTGGACCAAGAGACCCAGTACTTC
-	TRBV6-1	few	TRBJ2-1	CASSEMRVIYNEQFF	TGTGCCAGCAGTGAAATGAGGGTAATATACAATGAGCAGTTCTTC
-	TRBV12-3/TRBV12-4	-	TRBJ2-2	CASSPGGKNTGELFF	TGTGCCAGCAGTCCCGGTGGCAAGAACACCGGGGAGCTGTTTTTT
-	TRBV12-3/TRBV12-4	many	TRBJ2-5	CASRATRQYQETQYF	TGTGCCAGCAGGGCGACTAGGCAGTACCAAGAGACCCAGTACTTC
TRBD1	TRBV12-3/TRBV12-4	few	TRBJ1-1	CASSPLQGAEAFF	TGTGCCAGCAGTCCATTGCAGGGGGCCGAAGCTTTCTTT
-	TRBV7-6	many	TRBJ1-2	CASSQDSLLGGYTF	TGTGCCAGCAGCCAGGACAGTCTGTTGGGCGGCTACACCTTC
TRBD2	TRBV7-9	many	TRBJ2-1	CASNLLGLADDREQFF	TGTGCCAGCAATTTATTGGGACTAGCGGATGACCGTGAGCAGTTCTTC
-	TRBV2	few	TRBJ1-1	CASSERGQNTEAFF	TGTGCCAGCAGTGAACGAGGACAGAACACTGAAGCTTTCTTT
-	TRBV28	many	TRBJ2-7	CASSFPPSRPYEQYF	TGTGCCAGCAGTTTCCCTCCATCGAGGCCGTACGAGCAGTACTTC
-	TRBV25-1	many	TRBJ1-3	CASGRVGSGNTIYF	TGTGCCTCAGGCCGGGTGGGCTCTGGAAACACCATATATTTT
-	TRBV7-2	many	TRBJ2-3	CASSLIQFTDTQYF	TGTGCCAGCAGCTTAATCCAATTCACAGATACGCAGTATTTT
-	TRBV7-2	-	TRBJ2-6	CASSLRSQGLSGANVLTF	TGTGCCAGCAGCTTAAGGAGCCAGGGACTCTCTGGGGCCAACGTCCTGACTTTC
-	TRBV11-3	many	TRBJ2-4	CASSPGGKNIQYF	TGTGCCAGCAGCCCCGGGGGCAAAAACATTCAGTACTTC
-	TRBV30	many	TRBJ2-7	CAWSSGREQYF	TGTGCCTGGAGTAGTGGCAGGGAGCAGTACTTC
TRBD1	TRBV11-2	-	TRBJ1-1	CASSLVGDRGTEAFF	TGTGCCAGCAGCTTAGTCGGGGACAGGGGCACTGAAGCTTTCTTT
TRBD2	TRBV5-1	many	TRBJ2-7	CASSLGTSGSSEQYF	TGCGCCAGCAGCTTAGGGACTAGCGGGAGCTCCGAGCAGTACTTC
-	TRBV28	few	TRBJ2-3	CASSQWDGTLNQFTDTQYF	TGTGCCAGCAGCCAGTGGGACGGAACCTTAAATCAATTCACAGATACGCAGTATTTT
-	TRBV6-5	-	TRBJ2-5	CASSYSKQQRTQYF	TGTGCCAGCAGTTACTCGAAACAGCAAAGGACCCAGTACTTC
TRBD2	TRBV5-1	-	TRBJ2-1	CASSWETSGSIDEQFF	TGCGCCAGCAGCTGGGAAACTAGCGGGAGTATCGATGAGCAGTTCTTC
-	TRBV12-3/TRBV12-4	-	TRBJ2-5	CASSISGRETQYF	TGTGCCAGCAGCATATCGGGAAGAGAGACCCAGTACTTC
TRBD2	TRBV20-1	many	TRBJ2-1	CSARLAGGIDEQFF	TGCAGTGCTCGACTAGCGGGAGGAATTGATGAGCAGTTCTTC
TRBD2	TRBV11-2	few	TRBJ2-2	CAGRLAGGELFF	TGTGCCGGCAGACTAGCGGGCGGGGAGCTGTTTTTT
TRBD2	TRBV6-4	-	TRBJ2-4	CASSSTAGDGRNIQYF	TGTGCCAGCAGTTCCACAGCGGGAGATGGTAGAAACATTCAGTACTTC
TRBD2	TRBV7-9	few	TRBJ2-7	CASSSGLAGGYEQYF	TGTGCCAGCAGCTCCGGACTAGCGGGAGGGTACGAGCAGTACTTC
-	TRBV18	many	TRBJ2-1	CASSPPTGSVNEQFF	TGTGCCAGCTCACCACCTACAGGCTCAGTAAATGAGCAGTTCTTC
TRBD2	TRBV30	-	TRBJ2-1	CACGRENYNEQFF	TGTGCCTGCGGGAGGGAGAACTACAATGAGCAGTTCTTC
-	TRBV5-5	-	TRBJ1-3	CASSLEVMEISGNTIYF	TGTGCCAGCAGCTTGGAAGTGATGGAGATCTCTGGAAACACCATATATTTT
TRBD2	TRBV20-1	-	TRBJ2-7	CSATTSGLYEQYF	TGCAGTGCTACCACTAGCGGGCTTTACGAGCAGTACTTC
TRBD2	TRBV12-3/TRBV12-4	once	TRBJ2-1	CTSSNSGKSYNEQFF	TGTACCAGCAGTAATAGCGGGAAGTCCTACAATGAGCAGTTCTTC
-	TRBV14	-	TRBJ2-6	CASSFARRLSSGANVLTF	TGTGCCAGCAGCTTCGCCCGCAGGCTAAGCTCTGGGGCCAACGTCCTGACTTTC
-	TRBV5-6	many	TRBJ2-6	CASSSDRTLFRGANVLTF	TGTGCCAGCAGCTCCGACAGGACTCTATTTCGAGGGGCCAACGTCCTGACTTTC
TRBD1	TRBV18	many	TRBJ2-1	CASSPTGGGVHNEQFF	TGTGCCAGCTCACCAACAGGGGGCGGCGTCCACAATGAGCAGTTCTTC
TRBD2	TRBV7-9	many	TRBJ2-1	CASSRGRDDRLAGEENEQFF	TGTGCCAGCAGCCGAGGGAGAGACGATAGGCTAGCGGGAGAGGAGAATGAGCAGTTCTTC
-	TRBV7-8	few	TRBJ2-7	CASSLAGAREQYF	TGTGCCAGCAGCTTAGCGGGGGCGCGTGAGCAGTACTTC
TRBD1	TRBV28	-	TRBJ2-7	CASSRDRGISYEQYF	TGTGCCAGCAGCCGGGACAGGGGCATATCCTACGAGCAGTACTTC
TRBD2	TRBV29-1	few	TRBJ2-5	CSAYYPGLAGPLQETQYF	TGCAGCGCCTACTACCCGGGACTAGCGGGACCGCTCCAAGAGACCCAGTACTTC
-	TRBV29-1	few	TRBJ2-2	CSVVVSGTGELFF	TGCAGCGTTGTAGTCTCGGGCACCGGGGAGCTGTTTTTT
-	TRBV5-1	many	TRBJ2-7	CASSGGQGIFDEQYF	TGCGCCAGCAGCGGGGGTCAGGGGATTTTTGACGAGCAGTACTTC
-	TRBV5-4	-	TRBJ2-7	CASSLDTGEQYF	TGTGCCAGCAGCTTGGACACGGGGGAGCAGTACTTC
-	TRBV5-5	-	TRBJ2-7	CASSLSVNPTYEQYF	TGTGCCAGCAGCTTGTCGGTGAACCCAACCTACGAGCAGTACTTC
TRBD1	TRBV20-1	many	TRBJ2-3	CSASGTGGPDTQYF	TGCAGTGCCTCCGGGACAGGGGGACCAGATACGCAGTATTTT
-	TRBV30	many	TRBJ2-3	CAWSTTGSTDTQYF	TGTGCCTGGAGTACAACGGGATCGACAGATACGCAGTATTTT
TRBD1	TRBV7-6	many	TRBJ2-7	CASSLEGQTYEQYF	TGTGCCAGCAGCTTAGAGGGACAGACCTACGAGCAGTACTTC
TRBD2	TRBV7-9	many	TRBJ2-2	CASSQRYSGSRTGELFF	TGTGCCAGCAGCCAGAGGTATAGCGGGAGTAGAACCGGGGAGCTGTTTTTT
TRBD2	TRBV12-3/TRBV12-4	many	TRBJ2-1	CASSLYGAGAGNNEQFF	TGTGCCAGCAGTTTATACGGAGCGGGAGCGGGGAACAATGAGCAGTTCTTC
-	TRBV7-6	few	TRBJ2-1	CASSSTRNEQFF	TGTGCCAGCAGCTCCACAAGAAATGAGCAGTTCTTC